The 25 T cell receptor beta chains presented below share a single source sample, sequenced in a study of T cell responses to AZD1222 COVID-19 vaccine. The repertoire was sequenced with immunoSEQ multiplex PCR; TCRdb's copy has only in-frame clones and lacks some. The table shows around 110,000 clones, with 90% occurring only once. The sample consisted of peripheral blood, taken 28 days after the second AZD1222 dose. The source of these receptors is an adult who received the AZD1222 COVID-19 vaccine.

The chain is built from TRBV6-5 and TRBJ1-5; 7 bases are shared with TRBD1. After removal of 8 bases from V and 5 bases from J, the junction contained 6 bases not matched to a gene. CDR3 length: 13 residues. Germline lookup yields CDR1 MNHEY and CDR2 SVGAGI. CDR3 protein: CASSTGPDQPQHF. CDR3 coding DNA: TGTGCCAGCTCGACAGGGCCAGATCAGCCCCAGCATTTT.

This rearrangement joins TRBV19 to TRBJ2-2, with unresolved D. Germline CDR1 reads LNHDA; CDR2 reads SQIVND (reference sequence). CDR3 length: 12 amino acids. V lost 3 bases, J lost 6 bases, and 5 bases lay in between. CDR3 sequence reads: CASSIIAGELFF. The CDR3 DNA is TGTGCCAGTAGTATTATAGCCGGGGAGCTGTTTTTT.

The rearrangement joins TRBV6-5 to TRBJ1-1; TRBD1 might be the D (5 bases). The CDR3 spans 15 residues. Germline V gives CDR1 MNHEY, CDR2 SVGAGI. V lost 6 bases, J lost 0 bases, and 14 bases lay in between. For the CDR3, the DNA is TGTGCCAGCAGCTCGCAGGGTCCTCTGAACACTGAAGCTTTCTTT. Its translation is CASSSQGPLNTEAFF.

This CDR3 reads CASSPQDKGNQPQHF. In nucleotides, the CDR3 is TGTGCCAGTTCCCCCCAAGATAAGGGCAATCAGCCCCAGCATTTT. V and J are TRBV19 and TRBJ1-5; D gene ambiguous. This CDR3 region has 15 residues. V was pared by 8 bases and J by 2 bases, with 16 bases between. The germline V gene encodes CDR1 LNHDA and CDR2 SQIVND (reference sequence).

The chain is built from TRBV6-5 and TRBJ2-7, with TRBD1 identical over 7 bases. This CDR3 comprises 14 residues. After removal of 8 bases from V and 5 bases from J, the junction contained 12 bases not matched to a gene. The germline V gene encodes CDR1 MNHEY and CDR2 SVGAGI. CDR3 sequence (DNA): TGTGCCAGCCGACGACAGGGAGCAAGCCACGAGCAGTACTTC. Amino acid sequence: CASRRQGASHEQYF.

J is TRBJ2-1 and V is TRBV6-5; D may correspond to TRBD1 or TRBD2 (5 bases each). V was cut by 2 bases and J by 9 bases, with 17 bases left in between. The germline V gene encodes CDR1 MNHEY and CDR2 SVGAGI. CDR3 length equals 15 residues. The DNA for the CDR3 is TGTGCCAGCAGTTACGATCGGGGACGGCTTGGTGAGCAGTTCTTC. It codes for CASSYDRGRLGEQFF.

This chain connects TRBV9 to TRBJ2-5; a weak D match, TRBD2 (5 bases). Trimming cost V 1 base and J 5 bases, with 15 bases left between them. The CDR3 spans 15 residues. Per germline, CDR1 SGDLS and CDR2 YYNGEE. CDR3: CASSVSGTSSETQYF. CDR3 coding DNA: TGTGCCAGCAGCGTAAGCGGAACTAGTAGCGAGACCCAGTACTTC.

CDR3 region: CASSGTGQGAIGRGYTF. CDR3 DNA: TGTGCCAGCAGCGGAACGGGACAGGGGGCGATTGGGAGAGGCTACACCTTC. The rearrangement links TRBV7-3 to TRBJ1-2, with 12 bases lining up with TRBD1. CDR1 is SGHTA and CDR2 is FQGTGA in the germline V gene. V was pared by 5 bases and J by 8 bases, with 15 bases of the junction left unmatched. This CDR3 spans 17 amino acids.

The gene calls are TRBV18 and TRBJ1-4; a possible D gene is TRBD1 (6 bases). CDR1 and CDR2 from the germline V gene are KGHSH and LQKENI. V was pared by 6 bases and J by 7 bases, with 18 bases between. CDR3 length: 15 residues. CDR3 loop: CASSPEQGLLEKLFF. The DNA for the CDR3 is TGTGCCAGCTCCCCAGAACAGGGATTGCTTGAAAAACTGTTTTTT.

The gene calls are TRBV2 and TRBJ1-1; D is undetermined. The CDR3 loop spans 17 amino acids. Trimming removed 1 base at V and 0 bases at J, with 15 bases between. CDR1 is SNHLY and CDR2 is FYNNEI in the germline V gene. CDR3: CASSEVGSIVVNTEAFF. The CDR3 nucleotides read TGTGCCAGCAGTGAAGTAGGGTCAATAGTGGTGAACACTGAAGCTTTCTTT.

The V call is TRBV9, the J call TRBJ1-1, with a possible D match to TRBD1 (5 bases). Germline V gene lookup returns CDR1 SGDLS and CDR2 YYNGEE. The CDR3 loop spans 16 amino acids. Trimming removed 4 bases at V and 5 bases at J, with 21 bases between. Here the CDR3 reads CASSTTGEGVGTEAFF. DNA of the CDR3: TGTGCCAGCAGCACCACCGGGGAAGGGGTGGGGACTGAAGCTTTCTTT.

This chain joins TRBV6-1 and TRBJ2-1, with 7 nucleotides matching TRBD2. The CDR3 spans 15 residues. Germline V gene lookup returns CDR1 MNHNS and CDR2 SASEGT. Trimming cost V 0 bases and J 3 bases; bases outside gene matches: 2. The CDR3 here is CASSEALAGYNEQFF. In DNA, the CDR3 is TGTGCCAGCAGTGAAGCCTTAGCGGGCTACAATGAGCAGTTCTTC.

DNA of the CDR3: TGTGCCAGCAGTTCTTGGGGCGCGAGAAACACCATATATTTT. Translation: CASSSWGARNTIYF. This chain links TRBV5-6 with TRBJ1-3; possible D gene TRBD1, 5 bases. The CDR3 length is 14 residues. V lost 5 bases and J lost 5, with 14 bases in between. Germline CDR1 SGHDT, CDR2 YYEEEE.

CDR3 loop: CAGLGRTGEAFF. The CDR3 DNA reads TGTGCCGGCCTCGGACGTACTGGTGAAGCTTTCTTT. The V gene is TRBV19, the J gene TRBJ1-1, with D unresolved. V lost 11 bases and J lost 7, with 17 bases in between. CDR1 and CDR2 from the germline V gene are LNHDA and SQIVND (reference sequence). The CDR3 is 12 amino acids.

V is TRBV15 and J is TRBJ2-3, with TRBD1 as a possible D gene (6 bases). The CDR3 has 15 amino acids. Trimming left V 5 bases short and J 3 bases short, with 15 bases between. In germline, CDR1 is LNHNV, CDR2 YYDKDF (reference sequence). The DNA for the CDR3 is TGTGCCACCAGCGACCAGGGGTGGCGTACAGATACGCAGTATTTT. Protein: CATSDQGWRTDTQYF.

The chain employs TRBV5-4 and TRBJ2-7; D is unclear. The CDR3 loop spans 11 amino acids. Between the trimmed V and J ends, which lost 0 bases and 6 bases, there was a span of 4 bases. Germline lookup yields CDR1 SGHNT and CDR2 YYREEE (reference sequence). The CDR3 region has the DNA TGTGCCAGCAGCTTGGCAGGCGAGCAGTACTTC. It translates to CASSLAGEQYF.

This chain connects TRBV3-1 (or the pseudogene TRBV3-2) to TRBJ2-7; TRBD1 might be the D (6 bases). Trimming took off 5 bases at V and 6 bases at J, with 14 bases between the two ends. Germline CDR1 is LGHDT and CDR2 is YNNKEL (reference sequence). There are 13 residues in the CDR3. The CDR3 sequence: CASSYRESSEQYF. CDR3 in DNA: TGTGCCAGCAGCTACAGGGAATCAAGCGAGCAGTACTTC.

This clone was recorded once. The CDR3 DNA sequence: TGTGCCTGGAGTAGGGGACAAGATAATTCACCCCTCCACTTT. Protein: CAWSRGQDNSPLHF. The chain has TRBV30 and TRBJ1-6; weak D call: TRBD1 (6 bases). Germline CDR1 GTSNPN, CDR2 SVGIG (reference sequence). V lost 2 bases, J lost 5 bases, and 10 bases lay in between. The CDR3 is 14 amino acids.

Only a few counts were recorded for this clone. The rearrangement uses TRBV9 and TRBJ1-1; D gene ambiguous. The CDR3 runs to 15 residues. Between the trimmed V and J ends, which lost 0 bases and 0 bases, there was a span of 9 bases. Germline CDR1 is SGDLS and CDR2 is YYNGEE. CDR3 protein: CASSVVGNLNTEAFF. For the CDR3, the DNA is TGTGCCAGCAGCGTAGTGGGGAACCTGAACACTGAAGCTTTCTTT.

Note on this clone: A junction boundary mismatches the germline segment, possibly from a read error. The chain is built from TRBV6-2 or TRBV6-3 and TRBJ1-1, with D uncertain. Germline V CDR1 and CDR2: MNHEY, SVGEGT. There are 13 residues in the CDR3. The CDR3 is CASGYGSAARAFF. The CDR3 DNA is TGTGCCAGCGGTTACGGCTCCGCCGCCCGGGCTTTCTTC.

The chain is built from TRBV6-4 and TRBJ1-1, with a weak D call TRBD1 (5 bases). Deletions cut 4 bases from V and 3 bases from J, with 12 bases between. The CDR3 sequence is 14 residues long. Germline assignment: CDR1 MRHNA and CDR2 SNTAGT. CDR3 nucleotide sequence: TGTGCCAGCAGTGCGCAGGGAGGCGACACTGAAGCTTTCTTT. This sequence encodes CASSAQGGDTEAFF.

This clone was seen more than once but under ten times. The V call is TRBV19, the J call TRBJ1-5; 7 bases are shared with TRBD1. Germline V gene lookup returns CDR1 LNHDA and CDR2 SQIVND (reference sequence). The CDR3 length is 14 residues. V was clipped by 7 bases and J by 6 bases; unmatched bases: 9. The CDR3 loop is CASTDRDPGQPQHF. DNA for the CDR3: TGTGCCAGTACCGACAGGGATCCGGGTCAGCCCCAGCATTTT.

The chain carries TRBV20-1 and TRBJ2-5; 8 bases line up with TRBD2. The CDR3 has 17 residues. Trimming cost V 3 bases and J 4 bases; bases outside gene matches: 16. Per germline, CDR1 DFQATT and CDR2 SNEGSKA (reference sequence). Here the CDR3 reads CSASIPSGGPVGETQYF. CDR3 bases: TGCAGTGCTAGTATACCCAGCGGGGGACCTGTGGGAGAGACCCAGTACTTC.

The V gene is TRBV6-5, the J gene TRBJ1-2; perhaps TRBD1 as D (5 bases). V dropped 8 bases and J dropped 8 bases, with 12 bases sitting between them. This CDR3 has 11 residues. Germline lookup yields CDR1 MNHEY and CDR2 SVGAGI. The CDR3 region is CASGLRGGYTF. The DNA for the CDR3 is TGTGCCAGCGGCCTCCGGGGCGGCTACACCTTC.

The chain couples TRBV7-2 to TRBJ2-1; 7 bases are a match to TRBD1. CDR3 length: 14 residues. The germline CDR1 and CDR2 sequences are SGHTA and FQGNSA. V trimming: 5 bases; J trimming: 6 bases; junction bases outside the gene matches: 7. For the CDR3, the DNA is TGTGCCAGCAGCCCTCACTCAGGGGGCAATGAGCAGTTCTTC. This translates into CASSPHSGGNEQFF.